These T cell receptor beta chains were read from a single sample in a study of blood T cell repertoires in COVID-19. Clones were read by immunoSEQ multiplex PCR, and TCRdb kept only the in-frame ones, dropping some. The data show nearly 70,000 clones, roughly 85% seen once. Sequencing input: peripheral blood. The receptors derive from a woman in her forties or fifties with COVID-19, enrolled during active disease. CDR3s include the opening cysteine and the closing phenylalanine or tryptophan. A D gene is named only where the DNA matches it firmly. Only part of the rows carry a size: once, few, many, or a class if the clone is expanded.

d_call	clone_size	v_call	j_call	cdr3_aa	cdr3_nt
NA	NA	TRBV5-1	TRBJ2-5	CASSMGPLETQYF	TGCGCCAGCAGCATGGGGCCTTTGGAGACCCAGTACTTC
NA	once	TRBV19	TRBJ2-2	CASSFRTLNTGELFF	TGTGCCAGTAGTTTCCGGACACTTAACACCGGGGAGCTGTTTTTT
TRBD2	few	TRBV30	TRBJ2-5	CAWSRLAGGVETQYF	TGTGCCTGGAGTCGCCTAGCGGGAGGGGTGGAGACCCAGTACTTC
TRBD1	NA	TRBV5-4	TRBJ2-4	CASSLGQGAGNIQYF	TGTGCCAGCAGCCTGGGACAGGGGGCCGGAAACATTCAGTACTTC
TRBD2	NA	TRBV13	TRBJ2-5	CASSLVIGLAGGQQETQYF	TGTGCCAGCAGCTTAGTCATTGGACTAGCGGGAGGGCAACAAGAGACCCAGTACTTC
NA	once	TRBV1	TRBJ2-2	CTSSHLRELFF	TGCACCAGCAGCCATCTCCGGGAGCTGTTTTTT
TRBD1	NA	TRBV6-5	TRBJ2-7	CASGFGTGYEQYF	TGTGCCAGCGGATTCGGGACAGGCTACGAGCAGTACTTC
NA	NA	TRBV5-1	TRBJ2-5	CASSPEGAWGTQYF	TGCGCCAGCAGCCCGGAGGGTGCATGGGGGACCCAGTACTTC
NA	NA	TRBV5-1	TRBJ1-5	CASRSAQGQPQHF	TGCGCCAGCCGCAGCGCTCAAGGACAGCCCCAGCATTTT
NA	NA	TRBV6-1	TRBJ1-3	CASSGGGRDLSGNTIYF	TGTGCCAGCAGTGGGGGGGGGAGGGACCTTTCTGGAAACACCATATATTTT
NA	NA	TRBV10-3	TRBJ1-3	CAISEPGAGNTIYF	TGTGCCATCAGTGAACCAGGGGCTGGAAACACCATATATTTT
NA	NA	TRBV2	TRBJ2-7	CASSGTANEQYF	TGTGCCAGCAGTGGTACAGCCAACGAGCAGTACTTC
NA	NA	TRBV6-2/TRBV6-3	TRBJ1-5	CASSSKQGSSNQPQHF	TGTGCCAGCAGCTCAAAACAGGGTTCGAGCAATCAGCCCCAGCATTTT
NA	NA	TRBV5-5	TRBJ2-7	CASSAQGSGYEQYF	TGTGCCAGCAGCGCTCAAGGGAGTGGGTACGAGCAGTACTTC
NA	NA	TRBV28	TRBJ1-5	CASSLQANQPQHF	TGTGCCAGCAGTTTACAGGCAAATCAGCCCCAGCATTTT
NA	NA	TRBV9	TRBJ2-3	CASGTGNLPHTDTQYF	TGTGCCAGCGGAACAGGGAACCTACCTCACACAGATACGCAGTATTTT
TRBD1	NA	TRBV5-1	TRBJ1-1	CASSLTGGEAFF	TGCGCCAGCAGCTTGACAGGGGGCGAAGCTTTCTTT
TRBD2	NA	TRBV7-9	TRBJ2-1	CASSFLAGAYNEQFF	TGTGCCAGCAGCTTCCTAGCGGGAGCCTACAATGAGCAGTTCTTC
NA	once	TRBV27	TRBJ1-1	CASSLTGLGTEAFF	TGTGCCAGCAGTTTAACAGGGCTGGGGACTGAAGCTTTCTTT
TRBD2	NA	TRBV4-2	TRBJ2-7	CASSRISGRLPYEQYF	TGTGCCAGCAGCCGAATTAGCGGGAGGCTCCCTTACGAGCAGTACTTC
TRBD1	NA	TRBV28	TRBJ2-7	CASSPRTGGEQYF	TGTGCCAGCAGTCCGCGGACAGGGGGCGAGCAGTACTTC